The T cell receptor beta chain described here comes from a study of shared clonotypes between healthy human individuals. General study results and limits: Estimated richness was generally greater in naive than memory subsets. Sorted-subset sequencing, rarefaction showed, was incomplete despite large depth. The generation probabilities recorded for non-shared clonotypes fell below those of clonotypes shared by all four donors.

For this clone: Its antigen is not known.

Per the germline V gene, CDR1 is SGHTS and CDR2 is YDEGEE. The CDR3 sequence is 16 residues long. With 0 bases removed from V and 3 bases from J, the gap between germline ends came to 16 bases. Recent acute infections and vaccinations were absent in the healthy HIV-negative adult donors. Using immunoSEQ multiplex PCR, the repertoire was profiled, and TCRdb retains in-frame clones only, with some absent. The sample has approximately 2.3 million clones; 85% to 95% are singletons. This rearrangement joins TRBV5-8 to TRBJ2-7, with a tentative D call TRBD2 (5 bases). The TCR was taken from a man aged 18 to 30 in good health. Some clones in this sample may be carry-over from other donors' samples. The sample consisted of naive CD4+ T cells from PBMCs. Subset: CD45RA+ positively selected. The CDR3 is CASSLGVRRGHYEQYF. The CDR3 coding sequence is TGTGCCAGCAGCTTGGGGGTTCGACGGGGTCACTACGAGCAGTACTTC.